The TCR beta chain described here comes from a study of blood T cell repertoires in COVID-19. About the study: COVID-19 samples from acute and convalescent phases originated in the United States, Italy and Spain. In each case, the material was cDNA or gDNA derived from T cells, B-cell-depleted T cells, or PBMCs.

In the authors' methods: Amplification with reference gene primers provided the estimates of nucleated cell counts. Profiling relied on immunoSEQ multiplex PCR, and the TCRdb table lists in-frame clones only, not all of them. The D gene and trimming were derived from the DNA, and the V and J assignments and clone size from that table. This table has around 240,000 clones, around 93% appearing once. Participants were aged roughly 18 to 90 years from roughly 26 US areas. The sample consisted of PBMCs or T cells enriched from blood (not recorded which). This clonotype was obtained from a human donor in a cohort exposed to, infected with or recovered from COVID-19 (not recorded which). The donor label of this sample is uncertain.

CDR3 protein: CASSSGQGDTIYF. Written as DNA, the CDR3 is TGTGCCAGCAGTTCCGGACAGGGGGACACCATATATTTT. The chain has TRBV12-3 or TRBV12-4 and TRBJ1-3; 10 bases match TRBD1. This CDR3 contains 13 residues. V trimming: 4 bases; J trimming: 8 bases; junction bases outside the gene matches: 2.